Shown below are 10 T cell receptor beta chains from a single sample sequenced in a study of blood T cell repertoires in COVID-19. TCRdb's table, derived via immunoSEQ multiplex PCR, lists solely in-frame clones and lacks some. This table has about 86,000 clones, roughly 83% appearing once. The sample consisted of peripheral blood. The receptors stem from a woman aged 80 or over with active or convalescent COVID-19.

The chain couples TRBV3-1 (or the pseudogene TRBV3-2) to TRBJ1-3; 10 bases are shared with TRBD1. Losses at the gene ends were 3 bases for V and 2 bases for J; bases not matched to a gene: 1. This CDR3 spans 15 amino acids. Per germline, CDR1 LGHDT and CDR2 YNNKEL (reference sequence). This chain's CDR3 is CASSHDRGPGNTIYF. Here the CDR3 DNA reads TGTGCCAGCAGCCACGACAGGGGGCCTGGAAACACCATATATTTT.

DNA for the CDR3: TGCGCCAGCAGCTTGTTAGCGGGGGGCTCCCAAGAGACCCAGTACTTC. The encoded protein is CASSLLAGGSQETQYF. The V call is TRBV5-1, the J call TRBJ2-5; 10 nucleotides line up with TRBD2. With V trimmed by 1 base and J by 1 base, 4 bases remained unmatched. This CDR3 has 16 amino acids. Germline V gene data show CDR1 as SGHRS and CDR2 as YFSETQ. Supplemented by reference TRBV5-1 and TRBJ2-5, the full variable domain reads KAGVTQTPRYLIKTRGQQVTLSCSPISGHRSVSWYQQTPGQGLQFLFEYFSETQRNKGNFPGRFSGRQFSNSRSEMNVSTLELGDSALYLCASSLLAGGSQETQYFGPGTRLLVL.

Only one count was recorded for this clone. The chain carries TRBV9 and TRBJ1-1, with a weak D call TRBD1 (5 bases). CDR1 and CDR2 from the germline V gene are SGDLS and YYNGEE. The CDR3 totals 14 residues. The V gene lost 1 base and the J gene lost 7 bases, with 14 bases spanning the gap. In DNA, the CDR3 is TGTGCCAGCAGCGTATCGGGGGGTAGGGATGAAGCTTTCTTT. Protein: CASSVSGGRDEAFF. The full variable domain, in which reference TRBV9 and TRBJ1-1 provide the parts outside the CDR3, is DSGVTQTPKHLITATGQRVTLRCSPRSGDLSVYWYQQSLDQGLQFLIQYYNGEERAKGNILERFSAQQFPDLHSELNLSSLELGDSALYFCASSVSGGRDEAFFGQGTRLTVV.

The chain uses TRBV28 and TRBJ1-5; possible D gene TRBD1, 5 bases. This CDR3 contains 15 residues. Germline V gene data show CDR1 as MDHEN and CDR2 as SYDVKM. Trimming removed 3 bases from V and 3 bases from J, with 12 bases in between. CDR3 residues: CASSFSDRYNQPQHF. In DNA form, the CDR3 reads TGTGCCAGCAGTTTTTCCGACAGATACAATCAGCCCCAGCATTTT.

The rearrangement uses TRBV7-9 and TRBJ2-5; 9 bases are shared with TRBD1. Germline CDR1 is SEHNR and CDR2 is FQNEAQ (reference sequence). CDR3 size: 14 residues. J was trimmed by 2 bases and V by 5 bases; bases with no gene match: 3. The CDR3, as DNA: TGTGCCAGCAGCCCCGGACAGGGGCAAGAGACCCAGTACTTC. Translation: CASSPGQGQETQYF.

In its sample, this clone was seen once. The chain uses TRBV4-2 and TRBJ2-7; D is perhaps TRBD2 (6 bases). Per the germline V gene, CDR1 is LGHNA and CDR2 is YNFKEQ. V was clipped by 4 bases and J by 2 bases, with 15 bases between them. The CDR3 has 15 residues. The CDR3, as DNA: TGTGCCAGCAGCCCACGACTTAGCGGCCCCTACGAGCAGTACTTC. Protein: CASSPRLSGPYEQYF.

This chain connects TRBV7-2 to TRBJ1-4; 8 positions agree with TRBD1. With V trimmed by 2 bases and J by 5 bases, 10 bases remained unmatched. Looked up from germline, CDR1 is SGHTA and CDR2 is FQGNSA. The CDR3 loop spans 17 amino acids. CDR3 protein: CASSLRFLAGGNEKLFF. CDR3 DNA: TGTGCCAGCAGCTTAAGGTTCCTGGCAGGGGGCAATGAAAAACTGTTTTTT.

The chain recombines TRBV28 with TRBJ1-5; TRBD1 aligns across 7 bases. The ends lost 5 bases at V and 4 bases at J; junction bases unmatched: 11. Per the germline V gene, CDR1 is MDHEN and CDR2 is SYDVKM. CDR3 length: 16 residues. The CDR3 coding sequence is TGTGCCAGCAGTGTCGGAATTAAGGGGGCTAATCAGCCCCAGCATTTT. Protein sequence: CASSVGIKGANQPQHF.

The genes are TRBV28 and TRBJ2-2; 7 bases map to TRBD1. CDR1 is MDHEN and CDR2 is SYDVKM in the germline V gene. The CDR3 is 16 residues long. The V gene end was trimmed by 6 bases and the J gene end by 8 bases; junction bases not matched to a gene: 15. The CDR3, as DNA: TGTGCCAGCAGCCCACGCTCACAGGGGTTTGATGGGGAGCTGTTTTTT. It codes for CASSPRSQGFDGELFF.

The chain carries TRBV6-2 or TRBV6-3 and TRBJ2-2, with 8 positions matching TRBD1. J was trimmed by 5 bases and V by 5 bases; bases with no gene match: 7. Per germline, CDR1 MNHEY and CDR2 SVGEGT. The CDR3 sequence is 15 residues long. The DNA of the CDR3 is TGTGCCAGCAGTCAACCAGGGGGCTGGACCGGGGAGCTGTTTTTT. Its protein product is CASSQPGGWTGELFF.